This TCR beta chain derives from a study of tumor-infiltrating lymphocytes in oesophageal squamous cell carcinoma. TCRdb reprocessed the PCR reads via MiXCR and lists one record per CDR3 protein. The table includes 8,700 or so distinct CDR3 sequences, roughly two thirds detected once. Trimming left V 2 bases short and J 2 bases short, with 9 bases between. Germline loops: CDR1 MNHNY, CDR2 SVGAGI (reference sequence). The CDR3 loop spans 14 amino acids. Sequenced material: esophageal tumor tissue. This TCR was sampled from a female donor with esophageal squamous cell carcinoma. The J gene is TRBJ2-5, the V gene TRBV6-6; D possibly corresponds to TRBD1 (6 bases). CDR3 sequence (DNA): TGTGCCAGCAGTTACACTGGACAGCAAGAGACCCAGTACTTC. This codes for CASSYTGQQETQYF.